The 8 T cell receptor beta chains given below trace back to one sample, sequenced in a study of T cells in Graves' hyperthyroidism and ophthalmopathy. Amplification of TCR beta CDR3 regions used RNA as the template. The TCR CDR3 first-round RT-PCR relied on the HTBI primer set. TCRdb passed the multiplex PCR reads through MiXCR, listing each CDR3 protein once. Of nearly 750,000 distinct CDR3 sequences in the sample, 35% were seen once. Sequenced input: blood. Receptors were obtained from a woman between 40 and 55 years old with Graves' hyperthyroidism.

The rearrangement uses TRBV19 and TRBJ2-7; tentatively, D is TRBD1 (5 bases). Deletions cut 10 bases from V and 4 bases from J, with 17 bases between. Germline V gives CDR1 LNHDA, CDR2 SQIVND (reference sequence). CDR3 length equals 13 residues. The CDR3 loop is CATKGQGNYEQYF. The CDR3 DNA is TGTGCCACCAAGGGGCAGGGAAATTACGAGCAGTACTTC.

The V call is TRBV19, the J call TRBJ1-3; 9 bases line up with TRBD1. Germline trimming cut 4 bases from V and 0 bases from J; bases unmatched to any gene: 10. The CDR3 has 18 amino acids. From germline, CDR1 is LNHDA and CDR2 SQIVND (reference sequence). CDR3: CASSNSAGTGISGNTIYF. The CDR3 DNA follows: TGTGCCAGTAGTAATAGCGCCGGGACAGGGATCTCTGGAAACACCATATATTTT.

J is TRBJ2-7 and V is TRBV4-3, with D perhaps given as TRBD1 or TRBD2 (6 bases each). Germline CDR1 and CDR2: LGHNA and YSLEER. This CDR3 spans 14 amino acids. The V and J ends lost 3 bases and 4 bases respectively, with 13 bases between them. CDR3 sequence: CASSQRGASYEQYF. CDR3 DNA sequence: TGCGCCAGCAGCCAGAGGGGGGCTTCTTACGAGCAGTACTTC.

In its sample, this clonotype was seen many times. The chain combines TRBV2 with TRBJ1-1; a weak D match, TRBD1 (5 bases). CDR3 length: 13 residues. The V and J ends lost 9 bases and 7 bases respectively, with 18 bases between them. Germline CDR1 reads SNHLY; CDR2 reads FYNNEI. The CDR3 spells CASPNQGGGEAFF. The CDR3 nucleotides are TGTGCCAGTCCGAACCAGGGAGGAGGTGAAGCTTTCTTT.

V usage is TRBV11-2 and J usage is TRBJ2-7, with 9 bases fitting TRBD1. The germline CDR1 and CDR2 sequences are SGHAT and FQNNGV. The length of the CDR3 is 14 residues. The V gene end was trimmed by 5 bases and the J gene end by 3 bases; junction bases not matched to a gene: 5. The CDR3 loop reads CASSQEDRGYEQYF. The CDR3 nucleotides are TGTGCCAGCAGCCAAGAGGACAGGGGCTACGAGCAGTACTTC. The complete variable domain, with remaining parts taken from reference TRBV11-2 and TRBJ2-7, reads EAGVAQSPRYKIIEKRQSVAFWCNPISGHATLYWYQQILGQGPKLLIQFQNNGVVDDSQLPKDRFSAERLKGVDSTLKIQPAKLEDSAVYLCASSQEDRGYEQYFGPGTRLTVT.

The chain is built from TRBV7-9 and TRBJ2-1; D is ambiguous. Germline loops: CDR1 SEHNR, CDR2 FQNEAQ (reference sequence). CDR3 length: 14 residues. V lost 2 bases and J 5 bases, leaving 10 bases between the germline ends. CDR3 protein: CASSLMAVDNEQFF. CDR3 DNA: TGTGCCAGCAGCTTAATGGCGGTCGACAATGAGCAGTTCTTC.

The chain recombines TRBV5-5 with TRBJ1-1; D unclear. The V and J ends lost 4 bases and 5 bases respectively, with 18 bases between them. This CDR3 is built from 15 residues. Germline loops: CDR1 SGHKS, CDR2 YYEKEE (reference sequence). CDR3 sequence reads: CASSPPGLGWTEAFF. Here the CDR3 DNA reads TGTGCCAGCAGCCCCCCCGGGCTCGGATGGACTGAAGCTTTCTTT.

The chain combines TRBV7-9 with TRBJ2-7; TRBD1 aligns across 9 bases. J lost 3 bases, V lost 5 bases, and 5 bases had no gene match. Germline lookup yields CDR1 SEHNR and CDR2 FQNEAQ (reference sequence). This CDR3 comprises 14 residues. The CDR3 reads CASSPTGGYYEQYF. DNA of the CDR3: TGTGCCAGCAGCCCCACAGGGGGCTACTACGAGCAGTACTTC.